This entry concerns a single TCR beta chain. No antigen is known for it. This sample is drawn from a study of beta chain features in type 1 diabetes. V was clipped by 7 bases and J by 2 bases, with 20 bases between them. Germline-derived CDR1 and CDR2 are LNHDA and SQIVND (reference sequence). The CDR3 runs to 17 residues. Sorting with CD45RO/CCR7/CD25/CD127/CD95/CD27 yielded naive, central memory, regulatory and stem-like memory CD4+ cells. What was sequenced were expressed TCRB transcripts, since all of the isolated RNA had been reverse transcribed. Profiled with immunoSEQ multiplex PCR; TCRdb holds only in-frame clones, not every one. Of about 150,000 clones in the sample, 10% are singletons; the top ten hold 1% to 1.5%. Study conclusions and caveats: With patients and controls alike, PCR might favor shorter templates to an equal degree.

The sequenced material came from naive CD4+ T cells from blood. The receptor's source is a man younger than 35 in good health. The rearrangement joins TRBV19 to TRBJ2-2, with a possible D match to TRBD2 (7 bases). The CDR3: CASTRGPNSGNTGELFF. In DNA, the CDR3 is TGTGCCAGTACGCGGGGGCCTAACTCCGGAAACACCGGGGAGCTGTTTTTT.